The clone carrying this TCR beta chain occurred once. Its antigen is unidentified. This entry comes from a study of OX40 agonist ivuxolimab in advanced cancers. Study information: The group had a mean age of 60 years, ranged from about 20 to 85, and was roughly 80% male. Study-level results: In the 0.1 to 3.0 mg/kg range, CD4+ and CD8+ blood T cells had expanded clonally by week 6. Low levels of normalized T-cell clonal expansion also appeared in some nonresponders.

This table comes from immunoSEQ multiplex PCR, and its TCRdb copy is limited to in-frame clones, with some not included. The sample lists 65,000 to 90,000 clones; 90% were seen once. The CDR3 length is 15 residues. Looked up from germline, CDR1 is MNHEY and CDR2 is SVGAGI. The V gene end was trimmed by 5 bases and the J gene end by 10 bases; junction bases not matched to a gene: 8. Here the sequenced sample was CD4+ or CD8+ T cells sorted from blood, taken in a trial of the OX40 agonist ivuxolimab. The chain combines TRBV6-5 with TRBJ1-6, with TRBD1 identical over 10 bases. The clonotype comes from an adult with an advanced solid tumor such as melanoma, head and neck, liver or kidney cancer. This CDR3 is CASSQSGTGVSPLHF. In nucleotides, the CDR3 is TGTGCCAGCAGTCAATCGGGGACAGGGGTCTCACCCCTCCACTTT.